The 31 T cell receptor beta chains reported below all come from one sample, sequenced in a study of beta chain features in type 1 diabetes. General study points: Shorter TCRB CDR3s, moderately but significantly so, marked every one of the four CD4+ subsets in Type 1 diabetes patients.

The antigens for these receptors are not known. Expressed TCRB transcripts were sequenced because the isolated RNA had all been reverse transcribed beforehand. Using immunoSEQ multiplex PCR, the repertoire was profiled, and TCRdb retains in-frame clones only, with some absent. Of 600,000 to 700,000 clones in the sample, approximately 13% were seen once. The sequenced sample consisted of naive CD4+ T cells from blood. Receptors originate from a man younger than 40 with type 1 diabetes.

This rearrangement joins TRBV9 to TRBJ1-3, with D possibly matching TRBD1 (5 bases). The CDR3 runs to 16 residues. From germline, CDR1 is SGDLS and CDR2 YYNGEE. V was cut by 0 bases and J by 4 bases, with 14 bases left in between. The DNA of the CDR3 is TGTGCCAGCAGCGTAGCTCCCGGGGCACCGGGAAACACCATATATTTT. This gives the protein CASSVAPGAPGNTIYF.

This sequence joins TRBV11-1 and TRBJ2-1, with D uncertain. CDR1 is SGHAT, CDR2 FQDESV, per germline (reference sequence). With 3 bases removed from V and 8 bases from J, the gap between germline ends came to 11 bases. The CDR3 runs to 13 residues. CDR3 coding DNA: TGTGCCAGCAGCTTGCGACAAGTCGATGAGCAGTTCTTC. Translation gives CASSLRQVDEQFF.

This clone appeared a few times. The chain carries TRBV21-1 and TRBJ2-5; the table's D call TRBD2 went unverified against the DNA. TRBV21-1 is a pseudogene. CDR3 length: 11 residues. CDR3 coding DNA: TGTGCCAGCAGAGCGGCAGAGACCCAGTACTTC. It encodes CASRAAETQYF.

In nucleotides, the CDR3 is TGCAGCGTTGTCCAGGGGGAGAGGGCTGAAGCTTTCTTT. It yields the protein CSVVQGERAEAFF. This chain connects TRBV29-1 to TRBJ1-1; 7 nucleotides agree with TRBD1. Germline V gives CDR1 SQVTM, CDR2 ANQGSEA. V was clipped by 4 bases and J by 6 bases; unmatched bases: 8. This CDR3 contains 13 residues.

The V and J genes are TRBV7-9 and TRBJ2-3, with TRBD2 matching over 11 bases. The germline CDR1 and CDR2 sequences are SEHNR and FQNEAQ (reference sequence). The V and J ends lost 6 bases and 2 bases, in that order; junction bases with no gene match: 4. The CDR3 contains 15 residues. The CDR3 DNA follows: TGTGCCAGCAGAGCTAGCGGGGGGAACACAGATACGCAGTATTTT. It encodes CASRASGGNTDTQYF.

This clone was seen a few times. The CDR3 sequence is CSARTGFYGYTF. CDR3 nucleotides: TGCAGCGCGCGGACAGGGTTCTATGGCTACACCTTC. The chain uses TRBV29-1 and TRBJ1-2, with 8 bases that match TRBD1. Germline loops: CDR1 SQVTM, CDR2 ANQGSEA. The CDR3 runs to 12 residues. Trimming removed 7 bases from V and 4 bases from J; junction bases left unmatched: 5.

The sample holds a few counts of this clone. The sample carries other DNA sequences with the same CDR3. The V gene is TRBV27, the J gene TRBJ1-2; 9 positions match TRBD1. The CDR3 covers 14 residues. Germline CDR1 MNHEY, CDR2 SMNVEV (reference sequence). Germline trimming cut 5 bases from V and 1 base from J; bases unmatched to any gene: 2. The CDR3 sequence is CASSLDRGNYGYTF. The CDR3 DNA is TGTGCCAGCAGTCTGGACAGGGGTAACTATGGCTACACCTTC.

This clone showed up just a few times. V and J are TRBV6-5 and TRBJ1-2; the D is unclear. Germline V gene lookup returns CDR1 MNHEY and CDR2 SVGAGI. This CDR3 is built from 15 residues. Trimming removed 2 bases from V and 0 bases from J, with 10 bases in between. CDR3 in DNA: TGTGCCAGCAGTTACGGGCAACTCTCTAACTATGGCTACACCTTC. This gives the protein CASSYGQLSNYGYTF.

This clone was seen only a few times. The chain couples TRBV9 to TRBJ1-1; no clear D. CDR3 length: 15 amino acids. Germline loops: CDR1 SGDLS, CDR2 YYNGEE. V was cut by 3 bases and J by 0 bases, with 12 bases left in between. The CDR3 loop is CASSDEVTMNTEAFF. Written as DNA, the CDR3 is TGTGCCAGCAGCGATGAGGTCACAATGAACACTGAAGCTTTCTTT.

The V gene is TRBV7-2, the J gene TRBJ1-5; D unresolved. Germline V gene sequence: CDR1 SGHTA, CDR2 FQGNSA. CDR3 size: 13 residues. V was clipped by 4 bases and J by 5 bases, with 9 bases between them. DNA of the CDR3: TGTGCCAGCAGCTCGAAGATGGATCAGCCCCAGCATTTT. Protein product: CASSSKMDQPQHF.

This clone was counted a few times. The rearrangement uses TRBV5-1 and TRBJ2-3, with D unresolved. Germline loops: CDR1 SGHRS, CDR2 YFSETQ. The ends were cut back, 0 bases at V and 6 bases at J, with 5 bases in the middle. CDR3 length: 12 residues. CDR3 amino acids: CASSLVGDTQYF. For the CDR3, the DNA is TGCGCCAGCAGCTTGGTTGGGGATACGCAGTATTTT.

This chain uses TRBV14 with TRBJ1-1; the D is unclear. V was cut by 5 bases and J by 2 bases, with 12 bases left in between. This CDR3 comprises 14 residues. In germline, CDR1 is SGHDN, CDR2 FVKESK. In DNA form, the CDR3 reads TGTGCCAGCAGCAGGAGGGTTGGCAACACTGAAGCTTTCTTT. Translation: CASSRRVGNTEAFF.

This clone has just a few counts. The chain's CDR3 is CASSLDDLSTGIGEKLFF. The CDR3 coding sequence is TGTGCCAGCAGCTTAGATGATCTGAGCACGGGGATAGGCGAAAAACTGTTTTTT. The chain is built from TRBV7-8 and TRBJ1-4; D ambiguous. Germline V CDR1 and CDR2: SGHVS, FQNEAQ. This CDR3 contains 18 residues. Trimming removed 1 base from V and 8 bases from J, with 23 bases in between. The full variable domain, rest sourced from reference TRBV7-8 and TRBJ1-4, is GAGVSQSPRYKVAKRGQDVALRCDPISGHVSLFWYQQALGQGPEFLTYFQNEAQLDKSGLPSDRFFAERPEGSVSTLKIQRTQQEDSAVYLCASSLDDLSTGIGEKLFFGSGTQLSVL.

This clone has just a few counts. DNA of the CDR3: TGTGCCAGCAGCTTTGCCGGGACACCCGGCGAAAAACTGTTTTTT. Translation: CASSFAGTPGEKLFF. This chain links TRBV7-9 with TRBJ1-4; perhaps TRBD1 as D (6 bases). The CDR3 extends over 15 amino acids. Germline CDR1 reads SEHNR; CDR2 reads FQNEAQ (reference sequence). V lost 3 bases, J lost 8 bases, and 16 bases lay in between.

This CDR3 is CASSLGGLQETQYF. CDR3 nucleotides: TGTGCCAGCTCCCTAGGGGGCCTCCAAGAGACCCAGTACTTC. The chain carries TRBV18 and TRBJ2-5, with 7 bases lining up with TRBD1. CDR3 length: 14 amino acids. J was trimmed by 1 base and V by 6 bases; bases with no gene match: 5. The V gene's germline CDR1 is KGHSH and CDR2 LQKENI.

The rearrangement links TRBV11-2 to TRBJ2-1; D unclear. CDR1 is SGHAT, CDR2 FQNNGV, per germline. The CDR3 spans 15 residues. V was shortened by 5 bases and J by 4 bases, with 15 bases between the two germline ends. CDR3 coding DNA: TGTGCCAGCAGCGCCTCCGGGCTTCCATACAATGAGCAGTTCTTC. It specifies CASSASGLPYNEQFF.

V gene TRBV30 combines with J gene TRBJ1-5, with a tentative D call TRBD1 (6 bases). CDR1 and CDR2 (germline): GTSNPN, SVGIG (reference sequence). The ends were cut back, 5 bases at V and 3 bases at J, with 11 bases in the middle. This CDR3 has 13 amino acids. The CDR3 spells CAWSDRYNQPQHF. CDR3 in DNA: TGTGCCTGGTCAGACAGGTACAATCAGCCCCAGCATTTT. Using reference TRBV30 and TRBJ1-5 for the parts outside the CDR3, the full variable domain is SQTIHQWPATLVQPVGSPLSLECTVEGTSNPNLYWYRQAAGRGLQLLFYSVGIGQISSEVPQNLSASRPQDRQFILSSKKLLLSDSGFYLCAWSDRYNQPQHFGDGTRLSIL.

The V and J genes are TRBV7-8 and TRBJ1-2; D is perhaps TRBD1 (5 bases). The CDR3 is 16 amino acids. Germline CDR1 and CDR2: SGHVS and FQNEAQ. The germline V and J ends were trimmed by 0 bases and 8 bases, with 19 bases remaining between them. The CDR3 loop reads CASSLAEYRRGVGYTF. The CDR3, as DNA: TGTGCCAGCAGCTTAGCGGAGTATCGGAGAGGGGTAGGCTACACCTTC. Drawing the rest from reference TRBV7-8 and TRBJ1-2, the complete variable domain is GAGVSQSPRYKVAKRGQDVALRCDPISGHVSLFWYQQALGQGPEFLTYFQNEAQLDKSGLPSDRFFAERPEGSVSTLKIQRTQQEDSAVYLCASSLAEYRRGVGYTFGSGTRLTVV.

Details on this clone: Other DNA sequences in the sample encode the same CDR3. V gene TRBV6-6 combines with J gene TRBJ2-7; D uncertain. V dropped 3 bases and J dropped 1 base, with 10 bases sitting between them. Looked up from germline, CDR1 is MNHNY and CDR2 is SVGAGI (reference sequence). CDR3 length equals 14 residues. In nucleotides, the CDR3 is TGTGCCAGCAGTTATTCGGCATCTTCCTACGAGCAGTACTTC. Translating it yields CASSYSASSYEQYF.

This clone was observed a few times. This sequence joins TRBV29-1 and TRBJ1-1, with unresolved D. Per germline, CDR1 SQVTM and CDR2 ANQGSEA. Trimming removed 1 base from V and 1 base from J, with 13 bases in between. The CDR3 contains 15 residues. CDR3 sequence: CSVEVWVFGNTEAFF. In DNA, the CDR3 is TGCAGCGTTGAAGTTTGGGTTTTTGGGAACACTGAAGCTTTCTTT.

The chain recombines TRBV29-1 with TRBJ2-2; the match to TRBD1 covers 9 bases. CDR3 length equals 14 residues. Germline lookup yields CDR1 SQVTM and CDR2 ANQGSEA. The trim removed 4 bases at V and 1 base at J, leaving 1 base unmatched. CDR3 DNA: TGCAGCGTTGGACAGGGGGGGAACACCGGGGAGCTGTTTTTT. It encodes CSVGQGGNTGELFF.

This clone appeared a few times. The chain employs TRBV6-6 and TRBJ1-4; D gene unclear. Trimming stripped 7 bases from V and 3 bases from J, with 15 bases between. The germline CDR1 and CDR2 sequences are MNHNY and SVGAGI (reference sequence). This CDR3 has 15 amino acids. The CDR3 here is CASTIQEGSNEKLFF. For the CDR3, the DNA is TGTGCCAGCACCATCCAGGAAGGTTCTAATGAAAAACTGTTTTTT.

The chain joins TRBV7-9 to TRBJ2-3, with D possibly called TRBD1 or TRBD2 (5 bases each). The CDR3 is 17 residues long. Germline CDR1 reads SEHNR; CDR2 reads FQNEAQ (reference sequence). V lost 4 bases to trimming and J lost 0 bases, with 17 bases between them. The CDR3 DNA reads TGTGCCAGCAGCTCGTTCCGGGACGCCCTAAGCACAGATACGCAGTATTTT. Translating it yields CASSSFRDALSTDTQYF. Drawing the rest from reference TRBV7-9 and TRBJ2-3, the complete variable domain is DTGVSQNPRHKITKRGQNVTFRCDPISEHNRLYWYRQTLGQGPEFLTYFQNEAQLEKSRLLSDRFSAERPKGSFSTLEIQRTEQGDSAMYLCASSSFRDALSTDTQYFGPGTRLTVL.

This clone has more than one count but fewer than ten. This chain links TRBV6-5 with TRBJ2-5; TRBD1 matches at 7 bases. The CDR3 runs to 15 residues. The V gene's germline CDR1 is MNHEY and CDR2 SVGAGI. V lost 5 bases and J lost 2; bases outside the gene matches: 8. This chain's CDR3 is CASSHLQGLQETQYF. The CDR3, as DNA: TGTGCCAGCAGTCACTTACAGGGGTTACAAGAGACCCAGTACTTC.

This clone was seen a handful of times. This chain uses TRBV5-1 with TRBJ1-1; weak D call: TRBD1 (6 bases). The V end was cut by 0 bases, the J end by 1 base, with 10 bases between. Per germline, CDR1 SGHRS and CDR2 YFSETQ. The CDR3 totals 15 residues. The CDR3, as DNA: TGCGCCAGCAGCTTGGAAGCCAGGGGGAACACTGAAGCTTTCTTT. Translating gives CASSLEARGNTEAFF.

This clone was picked up a small number of times. The chain employs TRBV7-2 and TRBJ2-1; the D is unclear. This CDR3 region has 14 residues. Germline loops: CDR1 SGHTA, CDR2 FQGNSA. V lost 3 bases and J lost 5, with 11 bases in between. CDR3 sequence (DNA): TGTGCCAGCAGCTTGGGCGAAGGGAACAATGAGCAGTTCTTC. It codes for CASSLGEGNNEQFF.

The CDR3 here is CASSLPGQGLFF. DNA of the CDR3: TGTGCCAGCAGCTTACCAGGGCAGGGGCTGTTTTTT. This rearrangement joins TRBV7-9 to TRBJ2-2, with a tentative D call TRBD1 (5 bases). The CDR3 sequence is 12 residues long. Germline V gene data show CDR1 as SEHNR and CDR2 as FQNEAQ (reference sequence). Trimming left V 2 bases short and J 13 bases short, with 11 bases between.

This clone was observed a handful of times. V usage is TRBV5-1 and J usage is TRBJ1-2, with 7 bases identical to TRBD1. V lost 5 bases, J lost 4 bases, and 5 bases stayed unmatched. Germline V gives CDR1 SGHRS, CDR2 YFSETQ. CDR3 length: 13 residues. CDR3: CASRTGQLYGYTF. CDR3 in DNA: TGCGCCAGCAGGACGGGACAGCTCTATGGCTACACCTTC.

This clone has a handful of counts. The CDR3 nucleotides read TGCGCCAGCAGCTTGGCCGAGACCACTAGGAATGGCTACACCTTC. It codes for CASSLAETTRNGYTF. J is TRBJ1-2 and V is TRBV5-1, with D hard to call. The CDR3 sequence is 15 residues long. The germline V gene encodes CDR1 SGHRS and CDR2 YFSETQ. V lost 0 bases and J lost 6, with 15 bases in between.

This clone came up a few times. The gene calls are TRBV11-2 and TRBJ1-5, with a possible D match to TRBD1 (5 bases). Germline CDR1 and CDR2: SGHAT and FQNNGV. V was pared by 1 base and J by 3 bases, with 13 bases between. The CDR3 is 16 amino acids. CDR3 sequence (DNA): TGTGCCAGCAGCTTAGGTGTCCAGGGCCCCAATCAGCCCCAGCATTTT. Encoded protein: CASSLGVQGPNQPQHF. The full variable domain, rest sourced from reference TRBV11-2 and TRBJ1-5, is EAGVAQSPRYKIIEKRQSVAFWCNPISGHATLYWYQQILGQGPKLLIQFQNNGVVDDSQLPKDRFSAERLKGVDSTLKIQPAKLEDSAVYLCASSLGVQGPNQPQHFGDGTRLSIL.

This clone was counted only a few times. The J gene is TRBJ1-5, the V gene TRBV28; D perhaps matches TRBD1 (5 bases). Trimming cost V 2 bases and J 5 bases, with 10 bases left between them. This CDR3 is 14 amino acids long. From germline, CDR1 is MDHEN and CDR2 SYDVKM. The DNA of the CDR3 is TGTGCCAGCAGTTTACTGGGGGACTATCAGCCCCAGCATTTT. Translated: CASSLLGDYQPQHF.